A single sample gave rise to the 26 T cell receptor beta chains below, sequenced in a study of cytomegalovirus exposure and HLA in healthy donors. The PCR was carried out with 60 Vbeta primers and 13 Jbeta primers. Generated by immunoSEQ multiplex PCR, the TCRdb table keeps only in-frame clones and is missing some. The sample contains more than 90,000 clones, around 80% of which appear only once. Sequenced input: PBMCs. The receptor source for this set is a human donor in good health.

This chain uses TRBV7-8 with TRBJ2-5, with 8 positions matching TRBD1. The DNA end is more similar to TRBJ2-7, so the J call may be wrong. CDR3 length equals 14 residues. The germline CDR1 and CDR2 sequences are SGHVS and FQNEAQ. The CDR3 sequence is CASSSILGQGEQYF. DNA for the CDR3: TGTGCCAGCAGCTCAATCTTAGGACAGGGCGAGCAGTACTTC.

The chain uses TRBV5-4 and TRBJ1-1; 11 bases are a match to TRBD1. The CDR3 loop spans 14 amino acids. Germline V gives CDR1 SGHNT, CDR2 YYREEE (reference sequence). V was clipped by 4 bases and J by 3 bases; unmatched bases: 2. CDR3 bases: TGTGCCAGCAGCCGGGACAGGGGGTACACTGAAGCTTTCTTT. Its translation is CASSRDRGYTEAFF. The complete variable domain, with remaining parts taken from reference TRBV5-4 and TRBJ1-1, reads ETGVTQSPTHLIKTRGQQVTLRCSSQSGHNTVSWYQQALGQGPQFIFQYYREEENGRGNFPPRFSGLQFPNYSSELNVNALELDDSALYLCASSRDRGYTEAFFGQGTRLTVV.

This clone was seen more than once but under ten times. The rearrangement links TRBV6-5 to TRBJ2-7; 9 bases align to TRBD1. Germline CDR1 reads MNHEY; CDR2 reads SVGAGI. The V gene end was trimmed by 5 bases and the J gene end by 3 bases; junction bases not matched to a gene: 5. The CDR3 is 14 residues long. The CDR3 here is CASSLNRGLYEQYF. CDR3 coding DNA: TGTGCCAGCAGTCTCAACAGGGGGCTCTACGAGCAGTACTTC.

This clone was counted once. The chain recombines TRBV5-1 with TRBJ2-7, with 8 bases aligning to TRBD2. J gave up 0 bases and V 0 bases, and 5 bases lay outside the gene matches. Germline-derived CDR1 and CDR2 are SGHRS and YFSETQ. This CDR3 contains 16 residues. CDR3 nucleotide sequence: TGCGCCAGCAGCTTGGCCTACAGCGGGAGCTCCTACGAGCAGTACTTC. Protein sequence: CASSLAYSGSSYEQYF.

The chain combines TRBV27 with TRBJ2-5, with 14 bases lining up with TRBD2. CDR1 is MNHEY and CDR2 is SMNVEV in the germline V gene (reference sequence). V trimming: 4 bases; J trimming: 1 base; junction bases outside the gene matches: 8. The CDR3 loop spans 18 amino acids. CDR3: CASSSGTSGRPSQETQYF. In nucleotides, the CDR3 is TGTGCCAGCAGTTCGGGGACTAGCGGGAGACCCTCCCAAGAGACCCAGTACTTC.

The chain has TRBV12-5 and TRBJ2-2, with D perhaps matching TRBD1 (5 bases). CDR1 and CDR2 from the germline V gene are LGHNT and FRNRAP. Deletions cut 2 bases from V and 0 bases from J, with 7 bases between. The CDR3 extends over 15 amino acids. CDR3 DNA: TGTGCTAGTGGTTTGATCAGGGCGAACACCGGGGAGCTGTTTTTT. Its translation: CASGLIRANTGELFF. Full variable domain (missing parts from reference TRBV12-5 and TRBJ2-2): DARVTQTPRHKVTEMGQEVTMRCQPILGHNTVFWYRQTMMQGLELLAYFRNRAPLDDSGMPKDRFSAEMPDATLATLKIQPSEPRDSAVYFCASGLIRANTGELFFGEGSRLTVL.

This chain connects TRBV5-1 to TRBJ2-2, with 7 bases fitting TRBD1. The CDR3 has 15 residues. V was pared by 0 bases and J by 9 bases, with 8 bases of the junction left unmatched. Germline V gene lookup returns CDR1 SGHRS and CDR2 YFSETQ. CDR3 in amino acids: CASSLEGGGGRELFF. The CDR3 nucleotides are TGCGCCAGCAGCTTGGAAGGGGGCGGAGGCCGGGAGCTGTTTTTT.

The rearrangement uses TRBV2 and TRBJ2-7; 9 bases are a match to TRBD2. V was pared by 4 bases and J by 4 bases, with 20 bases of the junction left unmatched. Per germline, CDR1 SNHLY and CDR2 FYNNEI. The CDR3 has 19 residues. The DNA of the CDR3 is TGTGCCAGCAGTGGATTGCTAGCGGGGTTTTTCGGATCCGGGTACGAGCAGTACTTC. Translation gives CASSGLLAGFFGSGYEQYF.

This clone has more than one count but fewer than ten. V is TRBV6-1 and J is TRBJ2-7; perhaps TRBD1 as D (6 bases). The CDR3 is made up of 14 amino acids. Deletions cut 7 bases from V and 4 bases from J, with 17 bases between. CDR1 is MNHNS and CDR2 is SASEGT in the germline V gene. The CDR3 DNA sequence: TGTGCCAGCAACCTGCCGGCAGGGGAATACGAGCAGTACTTC. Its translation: CASNLPAGEYEQYF.

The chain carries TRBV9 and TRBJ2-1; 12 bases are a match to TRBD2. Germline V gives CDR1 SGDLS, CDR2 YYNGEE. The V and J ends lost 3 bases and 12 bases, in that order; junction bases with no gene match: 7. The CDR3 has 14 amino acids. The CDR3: CASSGRTSGVTQFF. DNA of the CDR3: TGTGCCAGCAGCGGTAGGACTAGCGGGGTTACGCAGTTCTTC.

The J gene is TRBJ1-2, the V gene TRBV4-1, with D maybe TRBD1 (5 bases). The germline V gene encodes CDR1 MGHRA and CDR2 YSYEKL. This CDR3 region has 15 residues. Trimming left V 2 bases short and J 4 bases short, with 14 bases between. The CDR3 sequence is CASSQSAGLRYGYTF. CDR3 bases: TGCGCCAGCAGCCAATCGGCAGGGCTTCGCTATGGCTACACCTTC.

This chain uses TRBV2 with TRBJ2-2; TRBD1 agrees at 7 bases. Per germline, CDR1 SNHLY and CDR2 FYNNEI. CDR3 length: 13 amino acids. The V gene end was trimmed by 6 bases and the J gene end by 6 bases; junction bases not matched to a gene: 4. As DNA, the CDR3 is TGTGCCAGCAGACCCGGACAGGCCGGGGAGCTGTTTTTT. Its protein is CASRPGQAGELFF.

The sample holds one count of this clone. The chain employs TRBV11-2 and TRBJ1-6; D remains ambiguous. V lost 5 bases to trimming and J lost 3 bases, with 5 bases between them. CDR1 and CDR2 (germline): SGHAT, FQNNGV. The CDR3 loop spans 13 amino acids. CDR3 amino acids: CASSRDYNSPLHF. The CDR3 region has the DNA TGTGCCAGCAGCCGGGACTATAATTCACCCCTCCACTTT.

The CDR3 bases are TGTGCCTGGAGTGGACAGTACAATCAGCCCCAGCATTTT. It encodes CAWSGQYNQPQHF. The rearrangement uses TRBV30 and TRBJ1-5; maybe TRBD1 (5 bases). The CDR3 is 13 residues long. Germline-derived CDR1 and CDR2 are GTSNPN and SVGIG (reference sequence). Trimming left V 1 base short and J 3 bases short, with 7 bases between.

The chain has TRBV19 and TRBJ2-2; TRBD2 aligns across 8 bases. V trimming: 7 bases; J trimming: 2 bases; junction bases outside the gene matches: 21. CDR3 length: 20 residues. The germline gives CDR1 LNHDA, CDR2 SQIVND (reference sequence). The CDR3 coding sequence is TGTGCCAGTACCGTAGCGGGACCGCGCGGTTTGAGAGAAAACACCGGGGAGCTGTTTTTT. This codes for CASTVAGPRGLRENTGELFF.

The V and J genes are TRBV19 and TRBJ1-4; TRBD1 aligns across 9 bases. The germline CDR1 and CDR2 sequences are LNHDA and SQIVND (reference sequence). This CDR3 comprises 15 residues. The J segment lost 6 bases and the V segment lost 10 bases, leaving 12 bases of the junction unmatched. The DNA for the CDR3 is TGTGCCACCGGTCCCGGGACAGGGAACTATGAAAAACTGTTTTTT. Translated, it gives CATGPGTGNYEKLFF.

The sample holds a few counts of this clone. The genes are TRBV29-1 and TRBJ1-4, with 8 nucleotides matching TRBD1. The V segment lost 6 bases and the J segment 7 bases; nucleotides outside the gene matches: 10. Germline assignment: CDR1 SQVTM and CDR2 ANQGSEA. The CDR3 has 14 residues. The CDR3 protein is CSVQPGQVGEKLFF. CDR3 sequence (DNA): TGCAGCGTACAGCCGGGACAGGTCGGTGAAAAACTGTTTTTT.

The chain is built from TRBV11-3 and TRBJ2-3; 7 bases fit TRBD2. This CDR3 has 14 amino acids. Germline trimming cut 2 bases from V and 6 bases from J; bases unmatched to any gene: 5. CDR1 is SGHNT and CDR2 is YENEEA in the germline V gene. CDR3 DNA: TGTGCCAGCAGCTTATCCGGGAGGAGTGATACGCAGTATTTT. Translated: CASSLSGRSDTQYF.

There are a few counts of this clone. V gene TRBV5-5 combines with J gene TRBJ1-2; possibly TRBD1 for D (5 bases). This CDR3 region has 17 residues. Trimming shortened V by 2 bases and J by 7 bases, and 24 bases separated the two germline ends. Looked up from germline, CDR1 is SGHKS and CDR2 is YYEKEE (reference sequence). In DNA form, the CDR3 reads TGTGCCAGCAGCTTTACAGGAGGGCGATCATCTCCCGGTGGCTACACCTTC. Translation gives CASSFTGGRSSPGGYTF.

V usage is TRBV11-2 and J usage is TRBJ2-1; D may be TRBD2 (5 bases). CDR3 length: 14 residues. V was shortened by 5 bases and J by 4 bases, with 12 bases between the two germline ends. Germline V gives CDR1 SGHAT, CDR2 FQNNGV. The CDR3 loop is CASSPVGGYNEQFF. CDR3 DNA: TGTGCCAGCAGCCCCGTTGGAGGATACAATGAGCAGTTCTTC.

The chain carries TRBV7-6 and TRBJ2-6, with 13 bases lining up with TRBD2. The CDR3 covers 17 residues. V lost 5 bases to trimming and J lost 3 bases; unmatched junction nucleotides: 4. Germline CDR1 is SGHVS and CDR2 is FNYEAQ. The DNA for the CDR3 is TGTGCCAGCAGCCTCGGGACTAGCGGGAATGGGGCCAACGTCCTGACTTTC. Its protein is CASSLGTSGNGANVLTF.

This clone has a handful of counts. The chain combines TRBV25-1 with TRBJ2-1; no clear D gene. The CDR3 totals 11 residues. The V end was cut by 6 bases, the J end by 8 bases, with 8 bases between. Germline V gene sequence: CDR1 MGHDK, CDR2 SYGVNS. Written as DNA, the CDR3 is TGTGCCAGCAGGCGGTGGGATGAGCAGTTCTTC. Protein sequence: CASRRWDEQFF.

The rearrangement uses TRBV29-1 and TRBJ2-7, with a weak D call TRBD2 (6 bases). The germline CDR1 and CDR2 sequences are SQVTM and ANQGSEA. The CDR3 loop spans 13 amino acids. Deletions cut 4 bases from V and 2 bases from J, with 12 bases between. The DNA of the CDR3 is TGCAGCGTTGTCACGGGGGTCCCCTACGAGCAGTACTTC. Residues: CSVVTGVPYEQYF.

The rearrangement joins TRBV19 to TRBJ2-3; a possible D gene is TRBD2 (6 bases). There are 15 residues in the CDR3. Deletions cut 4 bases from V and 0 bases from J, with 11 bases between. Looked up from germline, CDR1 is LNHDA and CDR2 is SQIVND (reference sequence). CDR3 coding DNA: TGTGCCAGTAGTAGGGTGGGGGGAAGCACAGATACGCAGTATTTT. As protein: CASSRVGGSTDTQYF.

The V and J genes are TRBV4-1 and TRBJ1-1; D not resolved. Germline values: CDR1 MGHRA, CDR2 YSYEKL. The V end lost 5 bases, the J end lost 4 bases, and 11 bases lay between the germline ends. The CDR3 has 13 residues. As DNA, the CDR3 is TGCGCCAGCAGCACCCGGGGTTCCACTGAAGCTTTCTTT. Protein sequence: CASSTRGSTEAFF.

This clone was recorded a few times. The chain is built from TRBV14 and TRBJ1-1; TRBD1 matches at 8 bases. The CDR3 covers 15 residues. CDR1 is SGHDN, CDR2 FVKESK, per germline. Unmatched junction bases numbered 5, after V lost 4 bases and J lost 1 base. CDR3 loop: CASSPSGGGNTEAFF. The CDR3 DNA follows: TGTGCCAGCAGCCCCTCAGGGGGCGGGAACACTGAAGCTTTCTTT.